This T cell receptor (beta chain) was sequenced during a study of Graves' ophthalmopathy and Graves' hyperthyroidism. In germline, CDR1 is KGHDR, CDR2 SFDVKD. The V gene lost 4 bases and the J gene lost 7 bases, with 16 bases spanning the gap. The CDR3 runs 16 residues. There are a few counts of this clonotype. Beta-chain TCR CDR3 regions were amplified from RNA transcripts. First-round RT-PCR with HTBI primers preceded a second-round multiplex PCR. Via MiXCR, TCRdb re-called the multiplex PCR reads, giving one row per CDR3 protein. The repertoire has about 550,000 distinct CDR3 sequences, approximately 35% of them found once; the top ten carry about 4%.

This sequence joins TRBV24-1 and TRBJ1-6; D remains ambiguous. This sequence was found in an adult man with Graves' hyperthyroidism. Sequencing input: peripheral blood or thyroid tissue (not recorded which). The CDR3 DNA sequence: TGTGCCACCAGTGAATCGAAGACATTTTTCAATTCACCCCTCCACTTT. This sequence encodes CATSESKTFFNSPLHF.